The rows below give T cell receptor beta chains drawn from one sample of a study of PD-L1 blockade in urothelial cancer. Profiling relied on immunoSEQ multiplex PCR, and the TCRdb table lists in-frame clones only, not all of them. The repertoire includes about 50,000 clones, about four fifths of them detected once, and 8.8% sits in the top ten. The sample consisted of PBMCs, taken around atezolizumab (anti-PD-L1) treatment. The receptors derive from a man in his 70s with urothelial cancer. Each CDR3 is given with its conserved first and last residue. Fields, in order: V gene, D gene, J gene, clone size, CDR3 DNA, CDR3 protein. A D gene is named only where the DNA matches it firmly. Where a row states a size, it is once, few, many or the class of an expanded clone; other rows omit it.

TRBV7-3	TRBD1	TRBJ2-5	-	TGTGCCAGCAGCTCGACAGGGCAAGAGACCCAGTACTTC	CASSSTGQETQYF
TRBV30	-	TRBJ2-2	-	TGTGCCTGGAGTGTAGGGGACACCGGGGAGCTGTTTTTT	CAWSVGDTGELFF
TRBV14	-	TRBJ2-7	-	TGTGCCAGCAGCCAAGATTTGAGGCGGTCCTACGAGCAGTACTTC	CASSQDLRRSYEQYF
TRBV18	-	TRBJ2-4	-	TGTGCCAGCTCACCAGGGTTGGGAGTGGCCAAAAACATTCAGTACTTC	CASSPGLGVAKNIQYF
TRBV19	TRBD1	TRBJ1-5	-	TGTGCCAGTAGTACGCAGACAGGGATCGGACAGCCCCAGCATTTT	CASSTQTGIGQPQHF
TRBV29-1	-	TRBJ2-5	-	TGCAGCGTTGATCCTGTCAGGGGTCAGACCCAGTACTTC	CSVDPVRGQTQYF
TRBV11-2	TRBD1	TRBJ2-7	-	TGTGCCAGCAGCCCAGGGGGTAGCCTCGCCTACGAGCAGTACTTC	CASSPGGSLAYEQYF
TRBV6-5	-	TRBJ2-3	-	TGTGCCAGCAGTCCGGGGTCCAGGGGAACAGATACGCAGTATTTT	CASSPGSRGTDTQYF
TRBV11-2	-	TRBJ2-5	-	TGTGCCAGCAGCTTACAGGTGGGAGAGAGAGAGACCCAGTACTTC	CASSLQVGERETQYF
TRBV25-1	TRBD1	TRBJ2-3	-	TGTGCCAGCTCCCGCCTGTATACGGGACAGGGGGCAGATACGCAGTATTTT	CASSRLYTGQGADTQYF
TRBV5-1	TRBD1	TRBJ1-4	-	TGCGCCAGCAGCCCGACAGGGAGTGTGAATGAAAAACTGTTTTTT	CASSPTGSVNEKLFF
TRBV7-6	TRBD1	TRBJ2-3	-	TGTGCCAGCAGCGTACAGGGGGCGAGCTTTAGCACAGATACGCAGTATTTT	CASSVQGASFSTDTQYF
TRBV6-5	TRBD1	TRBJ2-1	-	TGTGCCAGCAGTCGGACAGGGGGGACGTATGAGCAGTTCTTC	CASSRTGGTYEQFF
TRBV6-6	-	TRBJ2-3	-	TGTGCCAGCAGTCGGGTCACAGATACGCAGTATTTT	CASSRVTDTQYF
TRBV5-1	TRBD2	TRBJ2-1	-	TGCGCCAGCAGCGTATTAGCGGGAGCTGGAGGTGAGCAGTTCTTC	CASSVLAGAGGEQFF
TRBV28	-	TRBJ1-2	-	TGTGCCAGCAGTTTAGCGGCAGGGGCTGGAGGCTACACCTTC	CASSLAAGAGGYTF
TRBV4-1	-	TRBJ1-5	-	TGCGCCAGCAGCCAAGATGGGGGGAATCAGCCCCAGCATTTT	CASSQDGGNQPQHF
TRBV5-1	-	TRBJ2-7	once	TGCGCCAGCAGCTTGATCGGGTCCTACGAGCAGTACTTC	CASSLIGSYEQYF
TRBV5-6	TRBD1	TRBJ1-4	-	TGTGCCAGCAGCCCGGGACAGGGGAATGAAAAACTGTTTTTT	CASSPGQGNEKLFF
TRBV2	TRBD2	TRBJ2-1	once	TGTGCCAGCACGCGGGAGGTGACCTACAATGAGCAGTTCTTC	CASTREVTYNEQFF
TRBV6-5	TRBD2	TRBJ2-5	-	TGTGCCAGCAGTTACTCTAGCGGGGATGGAGAGACCCAGTACTTC	CASSYSSGDGETQYF
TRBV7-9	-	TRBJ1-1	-	TGTGCCAGCAGCGAAGAGACTTTCTTT	CASSEETFF
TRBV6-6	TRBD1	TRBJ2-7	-	TGTGCCAGCATGGGACAGGGCCACGAGCAGTACTTC	CASMGQGHEQYF
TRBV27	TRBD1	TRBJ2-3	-	TGTGCCAGCAGTATCGACAGGGGGCGAACAGATACGCAGTATTTT	CASSIDRGRTDTQYF
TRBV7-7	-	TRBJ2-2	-	TGTGCTAGCAGCCAAGGGGCCTCGCCCGGGGAGCTGTTTTTT	CASSQGASPGELFF
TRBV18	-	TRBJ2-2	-	TGTGCCAGCTCATTCGGGGGAGCGAACACCGGGGAGCTGTTTTTT	CASSFGGANTGELFF
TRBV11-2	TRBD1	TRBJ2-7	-	TGTGCCAGCAGCTTAGGAGGGCCGGGACAGGGAAGGGAGCAGTACTTC	CASSLGGPGQGREQYF
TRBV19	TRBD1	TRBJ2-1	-	TGTGCCAGTACCCAGACAGGGGGTAATAGGCCCTCACCCAATGAGCAGTTCTTC	CASTQTGGNRPSPNEQFF
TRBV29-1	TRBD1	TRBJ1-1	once	TGCAGCGTTGAAATGTGGAGGCAGGGGGACACTGAAGCTTTCTTT	CSVEMWRQGDTEAFF
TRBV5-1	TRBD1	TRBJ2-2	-	TGCGCCAGCAGCTTACAGACAGGGGCGAACACCGGGGAGCTGTTTTTT	CASSLQTGANTGELFF
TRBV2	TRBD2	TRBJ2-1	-	TGTGCCAGCAGCCAAAAAAGTGACGGCGGGAGTGTTTGGAATGAGCAGTTCTTC	CASSQKSDGGSVWNEQFF
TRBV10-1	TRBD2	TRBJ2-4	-	TGCGCCAGCAGTCCGGGGACTAGCGAAAACATTCAGTACTTC	CASSPGTSENIQYF
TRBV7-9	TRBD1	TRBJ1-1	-	TGTGCCAGCAGCTTAGAGACAGGGGGCGGAACTGAAGCTTTCTTT	CASSLETGGGTEAFF
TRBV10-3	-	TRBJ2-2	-	TGTGCCATCAGTGTAGAGGACACCGGGGAGCTGTTTTTT	CAISVEDTGELFF